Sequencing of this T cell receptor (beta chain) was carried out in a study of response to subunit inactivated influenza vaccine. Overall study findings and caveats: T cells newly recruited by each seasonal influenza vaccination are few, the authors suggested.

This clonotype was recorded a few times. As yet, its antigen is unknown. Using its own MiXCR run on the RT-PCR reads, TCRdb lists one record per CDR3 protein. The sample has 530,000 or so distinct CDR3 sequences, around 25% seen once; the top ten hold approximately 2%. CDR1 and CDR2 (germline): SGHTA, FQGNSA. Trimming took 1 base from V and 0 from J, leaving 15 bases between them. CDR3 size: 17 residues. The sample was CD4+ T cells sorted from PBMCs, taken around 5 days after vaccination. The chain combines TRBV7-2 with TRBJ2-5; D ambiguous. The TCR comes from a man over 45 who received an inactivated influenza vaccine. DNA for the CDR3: TGTGCCAGCAGCTTAGTATGGGTCGGTCCGTACCAAGAGACCCAGTACTTC. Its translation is CASSLVWVGPYQETQYF.